Listed below are T cell receptor beta chains from one sample, sequenced in a study of blood T cell repertoires in COVID-19. Measured with immunoSEQ multiplex PCR; TCRdb has only the in-frame clones, and not every one. The repertoire holds 84,000 or so clones, with approximately 92% as singletons. Input material: peripheral blood. The receptors were sampled from a woman aged 55-70 years with active COVID-19. CDR3s include the opening cysteine and the closing phenylalanine or tryptophan. Fields, in order: V gene, D gene, clone size, J gene, CDR3 DNA, CDR3 protein. The D gene is left open where the match is weak. Clone sizes are given selectively: once, few, many, or a class where the clone is expanded.

TRBV9	-	-	TRBJ2-4	TGTGCCAGCAGCGTAGGGTTTTGGACAGAAAAAAACATTCAGTACTTC	CASSVGFWTEKNIQYF
TRBV5-1	TRBD2	-	TRBJ2-1	TGCGCCAGCAGCTTGCCGGGACTAGCAGGGTTCAATGAGCAGTTCTTC	CASSLPGLAGFNEQFF
TRBV7-9	-	few	TRBJ2-3	TGTGCCAGCACCAAAGCTAGGGGAGGAGGCGCAGATACGCAGTATTTT	CASTKARGGGADTQYF
TRBV15	-	once	TRBJ2-1	TGTGCCACCAGCAGAGCCCAACTTACGGAGCAGTTCTTC	CATSRAQLTEQFF
TRBV27	-	-	TRBJ1-2	TGTGCCAGCAGTCCCAGACAGCTCCTCCTCTATGGCTACACCTTC	CASSPRQLLLYGYTF
TRBV29-1	-	once	TRBJ2-7	TGCAGCGTTGGGGGGGGGCAGAGCTCCTACGAGCAGTACTTC	CSVGGGQSSYEQYF
TRBV9	TRBD2	-	TRBJ2-1	TGTGCCATCTCACTGACTAGCGGGAGGGCCAATGAGCAGTTCTTC	CAISLTSGRANEQFF
TRBV12-5	TRBD2	-	TRBJ2-5	TGTGCTAGTGGTGTCGGACTAGTTGAGACCCAGTACTTC	CASGVGLVETQYF
TRBV3-1/TRBV3-2	-	-	TRBJ1-6	TGTGCTAGCAGCCAAGCAGGGTTCAATTCACCCCTCCACTTT	CASSQAGFNSPLHF
TRBV5-5	-	-	TRBJ1-2	TGTGCCAGCAGCCCATCTGACAGGGGCTACACCTTC	CASSPSDRGYTF
TRBV19	-	-	TRBJ2-3	TGTGCCAGTAGTACCGACAGGCTCACAGATACGCAGTATTTT	CASSTDRLTDTQYF
TRBV28	-	-	TRBJ2-5	TGTGCCAGCCTGTCTAGCCTGGAGACCCAGTACTTC	CASLSSLETQYF
TRBV5-4	-	-	TRBJ2-7	TGTGCCAGCAGCTTCGACTACTACGAGCAGTACTTC	CASSFDYYEQYF
TRBV6-2/TRBV6-3	-	-	TRBJ1-6	TGTGCCAGCAGCCCACCAGGGCGTAATTCACCCCTCCACTTT	CASSPPGRNSPLHF
TRBV4-1	-	-	TRBJ2-1	TGCGCCAGCAGCCGAACCCAGGGGCCTGAGCAGTTCTTC	CASSRTQGPEQFF
TRBV19	TRBD2	-	TRBJ2-3	TGTGCCAGTTATAGCGGGAGGGCCTCCCCGGGAAGGCAGTATTTT	CASYSGRASPGRQYF
TRBV20-1	-	-	TRBJ1-2	TGCAGTGCTAGTCCAGCCAGCGGGGGCGGCTACACCTTC	CSASPASGGGYTF
TRBV24-1	TRBD2	-	TRBJ2-2	TGTGCCACCAGTGATGCCCTCCCTCCACTAGCGGGAGAGGAAGGCGGGGAGCTGTTTTTT	CATSDALPPLAGEEGGELFF
TRBV30	-	few	TRBJ1-5	TGTGCCTGGAGTGTCCAGGACAATCAGCCCCAGCATTTT	CAWSVQDNQPQHF
TRBV7-9	TRBD2	-	TRBJ2-7	TGTGCCAGCAGCTCCCTAGCGGGGTTAGCCTACGAGCAGTACTTC	CASSSLAGLAYEQYF
TRBV11-2	-	-	TRBJ1-1	TGTGCCAGCAGCTTAGTAGGGGTTAACACTGAAGCTTTCTTT	CASSLVGVNTEAFF
TRBV3-1/TRBV3-2	TRBD2	-	TRBJ2-3	TGTGCCAGCACTAGCGGGAGTCCAGATACGCAGTATTTT	CASTSGSPDTQYF
TRBV7-2	TRBD1	-	TRBJ1-4	TGTGCCAGCAGCTTTTGGGGACAGGATGAAAAACTGTTTTTT	CASSFWGQDEKLFF
TRBV25-1	-	once	TRBJ1-3	TGTGCCAGCAGTGAATCAGGGGTAATTGGAAACACCATATATTTT	CASSESGVIGNTIYF
TRBV7-9	TRBD1	-	TRBJ2-5	TGTGCCAGCAGCTTAGTCCGGGACAGGGGTGAGACCCAGTACTTC	CASSLVRDRGETQYF
TRBV6-5	-	-	TRBJ1-5	TGTGCCAGCAGTTCCGGCGGTAAGCAGCCCCAGCATTTT	CASSSGGKQPQHF
TRBV28	-	-	TRBJ1-2	TGTGCCAGCAGTTTATCAGGAAACTATGGCTACACCTTC	CASSLSGNYGYTF
TRBV7-2	TRBD2	-	TRBJ2-2	TGTGCCAGCCCGGGGGGGACGAACACCGGGGAGCTGTTTTTT	CASPGGTNTGELFF
TRBV7-2	TRBD1	-	TRBJ2-3	TGTGCCAGCAGCTCTCAATCAGGGGGCCCTAGCACAGATACGCAGTATTTT	CASSSQSGGPSTDTQYF
TRBV6-5	-	-	TRBJ2-7	TGTGCCAGCAGTTACTCGCGCGAAGTCTCCTACGAGCAGTACTTC	CASSYSREVSYEQYF
TRBV7-2	TRBD2	-	TRBJ2-7	TGTGCCAGCAGCTTGGCCGTAGCGGGGGCTACCTCCTACGAGCAGTACTTC	CASSLAVAGATSYEQYF
TRBV3-1/TRBV3-2	TRBD1	-	TRBJ2-7	TGTGCCAGCAGCCAACCAGGGACAGGGACCTACGAGCAGTACTTC	CASSQPGTGTYEQYF
TRBV18	-	-	TRBJ1-4	TGTGCCAGCTCACCACCGAGAACCTCGAATGAAAAACTGTTTTTT	CASSPPRTSNEKLFF
TRBV7-3	TRBD2	-	TRBJ2-1	TGTGCCAGCAGCTTAACGAGTAGCGGGAGGGCCAATGAGCAGTTCTTC	CASSLTSSGRANEQFF